These T cell receptor beta chains were read from a single sample in a study of shared clonotypes between healthy human individuals. Generated by immunoSEQ multiplex PCR, the TCRdb table keeps only in-frame clones and is missing some. This sample carries a few hundred thousand clones, about 97% of them seen once, and the ten largest clones take around 0.058%. Material for sequencing was naive CD4+ T cells sorted from blood. These TCRs come from a woman aged 25 to 39 in good health. Each CDR3 is given without its conserved first and last residue. The order of the fields is J gene, CDR3 length, V gene, CDR3 protein.

J gene: TRBJ2-5
CDR3 length: 11
V gene: TRBV27
CDR3 protein: ASNSGVQETQY

J gene: TRBJ2-1
CDR3 length: 17
V gene: TRBV7-9
CDR3 protein: ASSFPTGPTSVPSNEQF

J gene: TRBJ1-6
CDR3 length: 15
V gene: TRBV19
CDR3 protein: ASSIQLDGFLNSPLH

J gene: TRBJ2-5
CDR3 length: 9
V gene: TRBV20-1
CDR3 protein: SARGLGEQY

J gene: TRBJ1-5
CDR3 length: 13
V gene: TRBV6-5
CDR3 protein: ASSYSSRVNQPQH

J gene: TRBJ2-7
CDR3 length: 12
V gene: TRBV19
CDR3 protein: ASSYMGSSYEQY

J gene: TRBJ2-7
CDR3 length: 12
V gene: TRBV7-2
CDR3 protein: ASSRRQDSYEQY

J gene: TRBJ2-7
CDR3 length: 15
V gene: TRBV5-1
CDR3 protein: ASSLSNSGKFFYEQY

J gene: TRBJ1-2
CDR3 length: 12
V gene: TRBV28
CDR3 protein: ASSTGQPNYGYT

J gene: TRBJ2-5
CDR3 length: 16
V gene: TRBV27
CDR3 protein: ASRARRGANWYQETQY

J gene: TRBJ1-5
CDR3 length: 13
V gene: TRBV10-2
CDR3 protein: ASSDGQAINQPQH

J gene: TRBJ2-1
CDR3 length: 13
V gene: TRBV19
CDR3 protein: ASSTDFSSYNEQF

J gene: TRBJ2-7
CDR3 length: 18
V gene: TRBV28
CDR3 protein: ASSKNKGGATGAVLRAGD

J gene: TRBJ2-1
CDR3 length: 15
V gene: TRBV15
CDR3 protein: ATSRDPGDPGSNEQF

J gene: TRBJ2-7
CDR3 length: 11
V gene: TRBV19
CDR3 protein: ASSRQDSYEQY

J gene: TRBJ2-7
CDR3 length: 10
V gene: TRBV27
CDR3 protein: ASSSGPYEQY

J gene: TRBJ2-1
CDR3 length: 13
V gene: TRBV19
CDR3 protein: ASSPIVGEWNEQF

J gene: TRBJ2-7
CDR3 length: 12
V gene: TRBV5-1
CDR3 protein: ASSLTIQGYEQY

J gene: TRBJ2-5
CDR3 length: 11
V gene: TRBV10-3
CDR3 protein: AIGLAGDETQY

J gene: TRBJ1-4
CDR3 length: 12
V gene: TRBV4-2
CDR3 protein: ASSPAGDGEKLF

J gene: TRBJ1-2
CDR3 length: 13
V gene: TRBV7-8
CDR3 protein: ASSLDRAFNYGYT

J gene: TRBJ2-3
CDR3 length: 12
V gene: TRBV28
CDR3 protein: ASSLPSGSYTQY

J gene: TRBJ1-1
CDR3 length: 11
V gene: TRBV11-2
CDR3 protein: ASSLEPYSEAF

J gene: TRBJ1-1
CDR3 length: 11
V gene: TRBV18
CDR3 protein: ASSPWDGAQAF

J gene: TRBJ1-1
CDR3 length: 11
V gene: TRBV6-6
CDR3 protein: ASSTGRGTEAF

J gene: TRBJ2-1
CDR3 length: 14
V gene: TRBV9
CDR3 protein: ASSVEEERAYNEQF

J gene: TRBJ2-3
CDR3 length: 10
V gene: TRBV11-2
CDR3 protein: ASSDSGVAQY

J gene: TRBJ1-2
CDR3 length: 13
V gene: TRBV7-6
CDR3 protein: ASSLADREGYGYT